These 24 T cell receptor beta chains were all obtained from the same sample, sequenced in a study of T cells in Graves' hyperthyroidism and ophthalmopathy (dated by TCRdb to about 2019). Library creation used multiplex PCR. Sequencer: Illumina HiSeq 2000. The TCR beta CDR3 regions were amplified from RNA transcripts. The TCR CDR3 was subjected to a first round of RT-PCR using the HTBI primer set and the Qiagen OneStep RT-PCR kit. TCRdb reworked the public reads: Q25 trimming with fastp, MiXCR clone assembly, productive beta chains retained. Rows are unified per CDR3 protein, each entry keeping the most common DNA and genes. The sample yields about 300,000 distinct CDR3 sequences; less than 30% were counted once. About 30% of the sample rests with the top ten. The specimen was blood. These receptors came from a man in his forties or fifties with Graves' hyperthyroidism that later progressed to Graves' ophthalmopathy.

The V and J genes are TRBV20-1 and TRBJ2-7; 8 bases map to TRBD2. Germline loops: CDR1 DFQATT, CDR2 SNEGSKA (reference sequence). V lost 2 bases to trimming and J lost 3 bases; unmatched junction nucleotides: 9. The CDR3 is made up of 15 amino acids. CDR3 loop: CSARIKAGDFYEQYF. The CDR3 coding sequence is TGCAGTGCTAGAATCAAAGCGGGAGACTTCTACGAGCAGTACTTC.

The count of this clonotype is one. The chain combines TRBV6-1 with TRBJ2-2; TRBD2 matches 7 bases. Germline CDR1 is MNHNS and CDR2 is SASEGT. The CDR3 contains 15 residues. Germline trimming cut 6 bases from V and 4 bases from J; bases unmatched to any gene: 8. The CDR3 is CASRLSGVTTGELFF. CDR3 in DNA: TGTGCCAGCAGGCTCAGCGGGGTAACCACCGGGGAGCTGTTTTTT.

V is TRBV7-2 and J is TRBJ1-3; 8 nucleotides align to TRBD1. The V and J ends lost 2 bases and 4 bases, in that order; junction bases with no gene match: 4. The germline V gene has CDR1 SGHTA and CDR2 FQGNSA. The CDR3 is 15 residues long. CDR3 in DNA: TGTGCCAGCAGCTTAAGGACAGGGTTAGGAAACACCATATATTTT. This encodes CASSLRTGLGNTIYF.

This clonotype occurred many times. This sequence joins TRBV11-2 and TRBJ2-4; D not certain. Germline V gives CDR1 SGHAT, CDR2 FQNNGV. V lost 5 bases and J 0 bases, leaving 8 bases between the germline ends. The CDR3 consists of 14 residues. In DNA form, the CDR3 reads TGTGCCAGCAGCCCCCAGGTAGCCAAAAACATTCAGTACTTC. Protein product: CASSPQVAKNIQYF.

This chain joins TRBV2 and TRBJ2-7, with 8 bases identical to TRBD2. The J segment lost 0 bases and the V segment lost 3 bases, leaving 13 bases of the junction unmatched. From germline, CDR1 is SNHLY and CDR2 FYNNEI. This CDR3 contains 18 residues. The CDR3 DNA reads TGTGCCAGCAGTGACTTCCGGCCCAGGGCGGGGGGCTCCTACGAGCAGTACTTC. Translated: CASSDFRPRAGGSYEQYF.

This clonotype was seen many times. The J gene is TRBJ2-7, the V gene TRBV6-5, with a weak D call TRBD1 (6 bases). Germline V gives CDR1 MNHEY, CDR2 SVGAGI. CDR3 length equals 15 residues. V was trimmed by 2 bases and J by 1 base, leaving 12 bases between them. The DNA for the CDR3 is TGTGCCAGCAGTTACCGGAGTAGGGGGTCCTACGAGCAGTACTTC. It is translated as CASSYRSRGSYEQYF.

In its sample, this clonotype was seen many times. The J gene is TRBJ1-2, the V gene TRBV28; D is perhaps TRBD1 (5 bases). The V gene's germline CDR1 is MDHEN and CDR2 SYDVKM. V was cut by 5 bases and J by 3 bases, with 10 bases left in between. The CDR3 spans 13 residues. CDR3 DNA: TGTGCCAGCAGTCCGGACACCCACTATGGCTACACCTTC. Translated: CASSPDTHYGYTF.

This clonotype was seen more than once but under ten times. The chain employs TRBV30 and TRBJ2-5; D not certain. Trimming shortened V by 2 bases and J by 0 bases, and 13 bases separated the two germline ends. This CDR3 contains 15 residues. The germline V gene has CDR1 GTSNPN and CDR2 SVGIG (reference sequence). This chain's CDR3 is CAWSRFGSYQETQYF. The CDR3, as DNA: TGTGCCTGGAGTAGGTTTGGCAGCTACCAAGAGACCCAGTACTTC.

DNA of the CDR3: TGCAGCGGGGAGACAGGGGGTGTGCAGTACTTC. Its translation: CSGETGGVQYF. The chain joins TRBV29-1 to TRBJ2-7, with TRBD1 matching 9 bases. CDR1 and CDR2 from the germline V gene are SQVTM and ANQGSEA. The CDR3 runs 11 residues. J lost 9 bases, V lost 7 bases, and 7 bases had no gene match.

DNA of the CDR3: TGTGCCAGCAGCTTTGAGGGAGGGCCGCAGACCCAGTACTTC. Its translation is CASSFEGGPQTQYF. The gene calls are TRBV7-2 and TRBJ2-5; 7 bases map to TRBD2. CDR3 length equals 14 residues. V trimming: 3 bases; J trimming: 6 bases; junction bases outside the gene matches: 7. The V gene's germline CDR1 is SGHTA and CDR2 FQGNSA.

This clonotype was counted ten times or more. The V and J genes are TRBV24-1 and TRBJ2-2; perhaps TRBD2 as D (5 bases). Germline V gene lookup returns CDR1 KGHDR and CDR2 SFDVKD. The CDR3 has 11 residues. Trimming pared 4 bases from V and 16 bases from J, leaving 12 bases between. CDR3 loop: CATSESQRWFF. CDR3 DNA: TGTGCCACCAGTGAGTCCCAGCGGTGGTTTTTT.

This clonotype has a count of ten or more. The genes are TRBV19 and TRBJ2-3; D perhaps matches TRBD1 (8 bases). CDR1 LNHDA and CDR2 SQIVND come from the germline V gene (reference sequence). The CDR3 has 15 residues. Trimming removed 5 bases at V and 1 base at J, with 13 bases between. CDR3 in DNA: TGTGCCAGTAGTGCACAGGGGGGGGGCACAGATACGCAGTATTTT. Encoded protein: CASSAQGGGTDTQYF.

This clonotype was found many times. The chain combines TRBV4-2 with TRBJ2-5; the D call may be TRBD1 or TRBD2 (6 bases each). The CDR3 spans 16 residues. Trimming stripped 0 bases from V and 5 bases from J, with 16 bases between. Germline lookup yields CDR1 LGHNA and CDR2 YNFKEQ. The CDR3 coding sequence is TGTGCCAGCAGCCAAGATCGGCCCACAGGGAGGGAGACCCAGTACTTC. This sequence encodes CASSQDRPTGRETQYF.

This clonotype was recorded at least ten times. The chain joins TRBV30 to TRBJ1-1; D is ambiguous. There are 12 residues in the CDR3. V gave up 3 bases and J gave up 4 bases, with 9 bases separating them. From germline, CDR1 is GTSNPN and CDR2 SVGIG (reference sequence). DNA for the CDR3: TGTGCCTGGAGACCGGCCTTCACTGAAGCTTTCTTT. Protein: CAWRPAFTEAFF.

Many counts were recorded for this clonotype. This sequence joins TRBV10-3 and TRBJ1-1; no clear D gene. The V end lost 1 base, the J end lost 2 bases, and 11 bases lay between the germline ends. This CDR3 region has 15 residues. Per germline, CDR1 ENHRY and CDR2 SYGVKD. The CDR3 bases are TGTGCCATCAGTGAGTTATATAATCGAAACACTGAAGCTTTCTTT. This translates into CAISELYNRNTEAFF.

This clonotype was counted many times. The chain couples TRBV30 to TRBJ1-1; D is perhaps TRBD1 (6 bases). Trimming removed 3 bases at V and 4 bases at J, with 21 bases between. CDR1 GTSNPN and CDR2 SVGIG come from the germline V gene (reference sequence). The CDR3 totals 16 residues. The CDR3 DNA sequence: TGTGCCTGGAGGCTAATTCAGGGGAACGGTCCCACTGAAGCTTTCTTT. It is translated as CAWRLIQGNGPTEAFF. Based on the CDR3 plus reference TRBV30 and TRBJ1-1, the full variable domain is SQTIHQWPATLVQPVGSPLSLECTVEGTSNPNLYWYRQAAGRGLQLLFYSVGIGQISSEVPQNLSASRPQDRQFILSSKKLLLSDSGFYLCAWRLIQGNGPTEAFFGQGTRLTVV.

The CDR3 DNA follows: TGTGCCAGCAGCTTAGCGGGGGGACATCTCACCGGGGAGCTGTTTTTT. Translating it yields CASSLAGGHLTGELFF. The chain couples TRBV7-2 to TRBJ2-2; D assignment may be TRBD1 or TRBD2 (6 bases each). The CDR3 loop spans 16 amino acids. The V gene lost 0 bases and the J gene lost 4 bases, with 12 bases spanning the gap. Germline V CDR1 and CDR2: SGHTA, FQGNSA. Complete variable domain (other parts from reference TRBV7-2 and TRBJ2-2): GAGVSQSPSNKVTEKGKDVELRCDPISGHTALYWYRQSLGQGLEFLIYFQGNSAPDKSGLPSDRFSAERTGGSVSTLTIQRTQQEDSAVYLCASSLAGGHLTGELFFGEGSRLTVL.

The chain links TRBV12-3 or TRBV12-4 to TRBJ1-2, with D possibly being TRBD1 (6 bases). The CDR3 is 16 amino acids. V was pared by 3 bases and J by 4 bases, with 18 bases between. In DNA form, the CDR3 reads TGTGCCAGCAGTTTCCACCGGGACATTTACATCTATGGCTACACCTTC. Translated: CASSFHRDIYIYGYTF.

The table lists this clonotype with many counts. The chain couples TRBV28 to TRBJ2-4; no firm D call. The CDR3 is 13 amino acids. V lost 3 bases to trimming and J lost 0 bases, with 3 bases between them. Germline loops: CDR1 MDHEN, CDR2 SYDVKM. The CDR3 loop reads CASSLTAKNIQYF. The CDR3 bases are TGTGCCAGCAGTTTGACAGCCAAAAACATTCAGTACTTC.

Many counts were recorded for this clonotype. The chain uses TRBV19 and TRBJ2-5, with D possibly matching TRBD2 (5 bases). The CDR3 runs 14 residues. Trimming removed 7 bases from V and 9 bases from J, with 21 bases in between. The germline CDR1 and CDR2 sequences are LNHDA and SQIVND (reference sequence). The CDR3 DNA sequence: TGTGCCAGTACTCCCACGGCCAGCCCGGAGGCCCAGTACTTC. It is translated as CASTPTASPEAQYF.

This clonotype was counted ten times or more. The gene calls are TRBV6-1 and TRBJ2-5; D remains unclear. CDR1 and CDR2 (germline): MNHNS, SASEGT. Trimming stripped 1 base from V and 2 bases from J, with 8 bases between. The CDR3 extends over 14 amino acids. CDR3 loop: CASSEVGRQETQYF. Here the CDR3 DNA reads TGTGCCAGCAGTGAAGTTGGCAGACAAGAGACCCAGTACTTC.

This clonotype was recorded many times. The V call is TRBV24-1, the J call TRBJ2-3; D is ambiguous. In germline, CDR1 is KGHDR, CDR2 SFDVKD. CDR3 length: 15 residues. The V and J ends lost 2 bases and 0 bases respectively, with 8 bases between them. The CDR3 bases are TGTGCCACCAGTGATTGGAGAACAAGCACAGATACGCAGTATTTT. Amino acid sequence: CATSDWRTSTDTQYF.

As regards this clonotype: Because it lacks the conserved phenylalanine or tryptophan at the end, this CDR3 is likely a read error. The DNA is left out, because the CDR3 cannot be placed on it with certainty; the CDR3 is given as TCRdb lists it. The V gene is TRBV6-5, the J gene TRBJ2-5; TRBD1 was called by the table and not checked on the DNA. CDR1 and CDR2 (germline): MNHEY, SVGAGI. The CDR3 is 11 residues long, ends included. The CDR3 here is CASSYSGRFYL.

This clonotype was counted ten times or more. The V and J genes are TRBV10-3 and TRBJ2-7; 7 bases align to TRBD2. There are 16 residues in the CDR3. Germline V lookup: CDR1 ENHRY, CDR2 SYGVKD. V was clipped by 2 bases and J by 4 bases; unmatched bases: 11. The CDR3 is CAISERLREGLYEQYF. CDR3 nucleotide sequence: TGTGCCATCAGTGAGCGGTTGAGGGAGGGCCTTTACGAGCAGTACTTC.